This is a list of T cell receptor beta chains from one sample in a study of blood T cell repertoires in COVID-19. This table comes from immunoSEQ multiplex PCR, and its TCRdb copy is limited to in-frame clones, with some not included. The sample shows 89,000 or so clones, 86% of them seen only once. The sequencing input was peripheral blood. All receptors derive from a man aged 45-60 years with active COVID-19. Both conserved end residues are part of each CDR3. A D gene is named only where the DNA matches it firmly. A row's size may be missing; if present it is once, few, many or a size class.

V: TRBV28
size: -
D: -
J: TRBJ1-1
CDR3: CASSLGGFTATEAFF
DNA: TGTGCCAGCAGCCTGGGGGGGTTCACCGCCACTGAAGCTTTCTTT

V: TRBV27
size: -
D: TRBD2
J: TRBJ2-1
CDR3: CASRPGGAITYNEQFF
DNA: TGTGCCAGCAGACCCGGGGGGGCAATCACCTACAATGAGCAGTTCTTC

V: TRBV19
size: -
D: TRBD1
J: TRBJ1-5
CDR3: CASSIMGQGVYSNQPQHF
DNA: TGTGCCAGTAGTATAATGGGACAGGGGGTTTATAGCAATCAGCCCCAGCATTTT

V: TRBV5-1
size: -
D: -
J: TRBJ2-2
CDR3: CASSLLGGGTGELFF
DNA: TGCGCCAGCAGCTTATTGGGGGGAGGCACCGGGGAGCTGTTTTTT

V: TRBV19
size: -
D: TRBD2
J: TRBJ2-7
CDR3: CASSISGSSYEQYF
DNA: TGTGCCAGTAGTATAAGCGGGAGCTCCTACGAGCAGTACTTC

V: TRBV5-1
size: -
D: -
J: TRBJ2-3
CDR3: CASTFEGVAPDTQYF
DNA: TGCGCCAGCACCTTCGAAGGAGTAGCGCCAGATACGCAGTATTTT

V: TRBV27
size: once
D: TRBD1
J: TRBJ1-2
CDR3: CASSLGQGGGRQGGYTF
DNA: TGTGCCAGCAGTTTGGGACAGGGAGGGGGGAGGCAAGGTGGCTACACCTTC

V: TRBV6-5
size: once
D: -
J: TRBJ2-1
CDR3: CASSYSPGYSYNEQFF
DNA: TGTGCCAGCAGTTACTCACCGGGTTACTCCTACAATGAGCAGTTCTTC

V: TRBV24-1
size: once
D: TRBD2
J: TRBJ2-1
CDR3: CATSDALAGIYNEQFF
DNA: TGTGCCACCAGTGATGCCCTAGCGGGGATCTACAATGAGCAGTTCTTC

V: TRBV6-5
size: -
D: -
J: TRBJ2-3
CDR3: CASIERGRGDTQYF
DNA: TGTGCCAGCATCGAACGGGGGAGGGGGGATACGCAGTATTTT

V: TRBV19
size: few
D: -
J: TRBJ1-5
CDR3: CASRSPQAGSNQPQHF
DNA: TGTGCCAGTAGGTCCCCCCAGGCTGGGAGCAATCAGCCCCAGCATTTT

V: TRBV4-3
size: -
D: -
J: TRBJ1-4
CDR3: CASSQDPHKGRADEKLFF
DNA: TGCGCCAGCAGCCAAGACCCCCATAAGGGGCGAGCTGATGAAAAACTGTTTTTT

V: TRBV5-3
size: -
D: -
J: TRBJ1-4
CDR3: CARSLDHRSNEKLFF
DNA: TGTGCCAGAAGCTTGGACCACAGATCTAATGAAAAACTGTTTTTT

V: TRBV7-6
size: once
D: -
J: TRBJ2-1
CDR3: CASSLGASGEQFF
DNA: TGTGCCAGCAGCTTGGGGGCCAGCGGTGAGCAGTTCTTC

V: TRBV7-9
size: -
D: -
J: TRBJ2-7
CDR3: CASSFLLALVEGEQYF
DNA: TGTGCCAGCAGCTTCCTTCTAGCGCTGGTGGAGGGGGAGCAGTACTTC

V: TRBV28
size: -
D: TRBD1
J: TRBJ1-2
CDR3: CASSFTGGVVGYTF
DNA: TGTGCCAGCAGTTTTACAGGGGGCGTAGTCGGCTACACCTTC

V: TRBV4-2
size: once
D: TRBD1
J: TRBJ2-5
CDR3: CASSQDPGQSLGTQYF
DNA: TGTGCCAGCAGCCAAGACCCGGGACAGAGCCTCGGGACCCAGTACTTC

V: TRBV7-9
size: -
D: TRBD1
J: TRBJ1-2
CDR3: CASSWRDSRGYTF
DNA: TGTGCCAGCAGCTGGAGGGACAGTCGAGGCTACACCTTC

V: TRBV28
size: -
D: TRBD2
J: TRBJ2-2
CDR3: CASSFWGRSGSLGELFF
DNA: TGTGCCAGCAGTTTCTGGGGCCGGAGCGGGAGTCTCGGGGAGCTGTTTTTT

V: TRBV6-2/TRBV6-3
size: -
D: -
J: TRBJ2-5
CDR3: CASSYLLGSGRKETQYF
DNA: TGTGCCAGCAGTTACTTACTCGGGAGCGGCAGAAAAGAGACCCAGTACTTC

V: TRBV6-5
size: once
D: -
J: TRBJ2-7
CDR3: CASTGVSYEQYF
DNA: TGTGCCAGCACAGGGGTTTCCTACGAGCAGTACTTC

V: TRBV7-2
size: -
D: TRBD2
J: TRBJ2-3
CDR3: CASSLQTSARGTQYF
DNA: TGTGCCAGCAGCTTGCAGACTAGCGCCCGTGGGACGCAGTATTTT

V: TRBV30
size: -
D: -
J: TRBJ1-1
CDR3: CAWSRSGTEAFF
DNA: TGTGCCTGGAGTAGAAGCGGGACTGAAGCTTTCTTT

V: TRBV18
size: -
D: -
J: TRBJ1-2
CDR3: CASSPRGTPFYGYTF
DNA: TGTGCCAGCTCACCAAGGGGGACCCCATTTTATGGCTACACCTTC

V: TRBV5-8
size: -
D: -
J: TRBJ2-5
CDR3: CASSPEQRPETQYF
DNA: TGTGCCAGCTCCCCGGAGCAAAGACCAGAGACCCAGTACTTC

V: TRBV28
size: -
D: TRBD1
J: TRBJ1-4
CDR3: CASSSPGQGAEKLFF
DNA: TGTGCCAGCAGTTCACCGGGACAGGGGGCAGAAAAACTGTTTTTT

V: TRBV20-1
size: -
D: TRBD1
J: TRBJ2-1
CDR3: CSANDRASYNEQFF
DNA: TGCAGTGCTAATGACAGGGCAAGCTACAATGAGCAGTTCTTC

V: TRBV6-5
size: once
D: -
J: TRBJ2-7
CDR3: CASSYSAAVYEQYF
DNA: TGTGCCAGCAGTTACTCGGCCGCCGTCTACGAGCAGTACTTC

V: TRBV7-9
size: -
D: TRBD2
J: TRBJ2-2
CDR3: CASRPGLAGGYTGELFF
DNA: TGTGCCAGCAGACCGGGACTAGCGGGAGGATACACCGGGGAGCTGTTTTTT

V: TRBV12-5
size: -
D: -
J: TRBJ1-4
CDR3: CASVGGAGEKLFF
DNA: TGTGCTAGTGTTGGGGGGGCTGGGGAAAAACTGTTTTTT

V: TRBV23-1
size: once
D: -
J: TRBJ2-7
CDR3: CASRSPAGGPSLEQYF
DNA: TGCGCCAGCAGGTCCCCAGCGGGCGGACCGTCTCTCGAGCAGTACTTC

V: TRBV29-1
size: -
D: -
J: TRBJ2-3
CDR3: CSAGRTVATDTQYF
DNA: TGCAGCGCTGGGAGAACGGTGGCCACAGATACGCAGTATTTT

V: TRBV19
size: -
D: TRBD1
J: TRBJ1-5
CDR3: CASSESGGGTQHF
DNA: TGTGCCAGTAGTGAGTCAGGGGGCGGGACCCAGCATTTT

V: TRBV7-2
size: -
D: -
J: TRBJ1-2
CDR3: CASSLKGLHGYTF
DNA: TGTGCCAGCAGCTTAAAGGGGCTCCACGGCTACACCTTC

V: TRBV5-1
size: once
D: -
J: TRBJ1-6
CDR3: CASSYSTGQRSYNSPLHF
DNA: TGCGCCAGCAGCTACTCGACAGGCCAGAGGTCCTATAATTCACCCCTCCACTTT

V: TRBV7-9
size: -
D: TRBD1
J: TRBJ1-2
CDR3: CASSLDRVGYTF
DNA: TGTGCCAGCAGCCTGGACAGGGTCGGCTACACCTTC

V: TRBV6-2/TRBV6-3
size: -
D: TRBD1
J: TRBJ2-1
CDR3: CASSVTGGLGEQFF
DNA: TGTGCCAGCAGTGTGACAGGGGGCTTGGGTGAGCAGTTCTTC

V: TRBV7-2
size: -
D: TRBD1
J: TRBJ2-2
CDR3: CASSLGTGQTTGELFF
DNA: TGTGCCAGCAGCTTAGGGACAGGGCAGACCACCGGGGAGCTGTTTTTT

V: TRBV12-2
size: -
D: -
J: TRBJ2-1
CDR3: CASRFSRTPGEQFF
DNA: TGTGCAAGTCGCTTCTCTCGGACTCCAGGTGAGCAGTTCTTC

V: TRBV6-5
size: -
D: -
J: TRBJ1-1
CDR3: CASRREGNTEAFF
DNA: TGTGCCAGCAGGCGAGAGGGGAACACTGAAGCTTTCTTT